The 9 T cell receptor beta chains presented below share a single source sample, sequenced in a study of T-cell memory formation after mild COVID-19. TCRdb passed the 5' RACE reads through MiXCR, listing each CDR3 protein once. The sample lists about 350,000 distinct CDR3 sequences, about 13% occurring once. What was sequenced was PBMCs or a T cell subset sorted from them (not recorded which). These receptors all stem from a young man who had mild COVID-19 (a few samples of this study predate the infection). Cell type and time point are not known.

This clonotype turned up a few times. This sequence joins TRBV6-6 and TRBJ2-1, with TRBD2 identical over 11 bases. This CDR3 has 14 residues. Germline V gene data show CDR1 as MNHNY and CDR2 as SVGAGI (reference sequence). The junction had 4 bases not matched to a gene; V was cut back by 6 bases and J by 6 bases. The CDR3 spells CASSLLAGVNEQFF. Written as DNA, the CDR3 is TGTGCCAGCAGCCTACTAGCGGGGGTCAATGAGCAGTTCTTC.

The table lists this clonotype with a few counts. The rearrangement uses TRBV7-8 and TRBJ2-1; D gene unclear. The CDR3 length is 12 residues. Trimming shortened V by 1 base and J by 8 bases, and 6 bases separated the two germline ends. Germline CDR1 and CDR2: SGHVS and FQNEAQ. The DNA of the CDR3 is TGTGCCAGCAGCTTAGGACGCTATGAGCAGTTCTTC. Its protein product is CASSLGRYEQFF. The entire variable domain, with the rest obtained from reference TRBV7-8 and TRBJ2-1, is as follows: GAGVSQSPRYKVAKRGQDVALRCDPISGHVSLFWYQQALGQGPEFLTYFQNEAQLDKSGLPSDRFFAERPEGSVSTLKIQRTQQEDSAVYLCASSLGRYEQFFGPGTRLTVL.

In its sample, this clonotype was seen many times. The V gene is TRBV3-1, the J gene TRBJ2-2, with D possibly matching TRBD1 (5 bases). The V end was cut by 1 base, the J end by 4 bases, with 7 bases between. The CDR3 consists of 14 residues. Germline-derived CDR1 and CDR2 are LGHDT and YNNKEL (reference sequence). The DNA for the CDR3 is TGTGCCAGCAGCCAAGCTCAGGGCACCGGGGAGCTGTTTTTT. Protein product: CASSQAQGTGELFF.

This chain links TRBV11-2 with TRBJ2-5; 9 bases map to TRBD1. V was pared by 5 bases and J by 4 bases, with 8 bases of the junction left unmatched. This CDR3 contains 15 residues. Germline assignment: CDR1 SGHAT and CDR2 FQNNGV. The CDR3: CASSQQGARGETQYF. CDR3 bases: TGTGCCAGCAGCCAACAGGGGGCGCGGGGAGAGACCCAGTACTTC.

The chain combines TRBV30 with TRBJ1-2; perhaps TRBD1 as D (6 bases). Trimming stripped 1 base from V and 5 bases from J, with 11 bases between. This CDR3 contains 13 residues. Germline CDR1 GTSNPN, CDR2 SVGIG (reference sequence). The CDR3 nucleotides read TGTGCCTGGAGTGAACAGGGCTGGTATGGCTACACCTTC. As protein: CAWSEQGWYGYTF.

In its sample, this clonotype was seen a few times. The chain is built from TRBV7-3 and TRBJ2-3; 10 bases are shared with TRBD2. Germline V gene lookup returns CDR1 SGHTA and CDR2 FQGTGA. V was pared by 3 bases and J by 6 bases, with 6 bases of the junction left unmatched. The CDR3 sequence is 15 residues long. This CDR3 is CASSFQRGGGDTQYF. The CDR3 DNA is TGTGCCAGCAGCTTCCAGCGGGGGGGCGGGGATACGCAGTATTTT.

The chain joins TRBV5-4 to TRBJ2-7, with D maybe TRBD2 (5 bases). This CDR3 contains 14 residues. Trimming left V 2 bases short and J 6 bases short, with 15 bases between. The germline CDR1 and CDR2 sequences are SGHNT and YYREEE (reference sequence). CDR3 sequence reads: CASSLLPLVFEQYF. The CDR3 nucleotides read TGTGCCAGCAGCTTACTACCACTAGTGTTCGAGCAGTACTTC.

The chain couples TRBV20-1 to TRBJ1-3, with 7 bases lining up with TRBD1. Germline CDR1 and CDR2: DFQATT and SNEGSKA (reference sequence). This CDR3 is 17 amino acids long. V lost 1 base and J lost 4; bases outside the gene matches: 13. CDR3: CSARVLGQGVLGNTIYF. CDR3 sequence (DNA): TGCAGTGCTAGAGTTCTGGGGCAGGGGGTACTCGGAAACACCATATATTTT.

There are a few counts of this clonotype. The chain employs TRBV5-4 and TRBJ2-3; the match to TRBD1 covers 9 bases. From germline, CDR1 is SGHNT and CDR2 YYREEE (reference sequence). CDR3 length: 14 residues. V lost 3 bases and J lost 3; bases outside the gene matches: 2. CDR3 nucleotide sequence: TGTGCCAGCAGCTGGACAGGGGAAACAGATACGCAGTATTTT. Translating it yields CASSWTGETDTQYF.